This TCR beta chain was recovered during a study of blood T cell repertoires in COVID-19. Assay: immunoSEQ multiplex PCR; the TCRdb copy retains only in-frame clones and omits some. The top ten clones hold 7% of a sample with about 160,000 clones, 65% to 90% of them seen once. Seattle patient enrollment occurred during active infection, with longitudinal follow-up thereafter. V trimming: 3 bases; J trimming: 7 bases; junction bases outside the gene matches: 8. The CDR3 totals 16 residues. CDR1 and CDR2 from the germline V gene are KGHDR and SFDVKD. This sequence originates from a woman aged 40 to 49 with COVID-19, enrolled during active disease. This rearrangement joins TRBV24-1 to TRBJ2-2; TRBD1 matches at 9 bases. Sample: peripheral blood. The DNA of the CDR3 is TGTGCCACCAGTGATCCTCAACAGGGGGCCGGCGGGGAGCTGTTTTTT. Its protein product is CATSDPQQGAGGELFF.